The rows below give T cell receptor beta chains drawn from one sample of a study of T cell responses to AZD1222 COVID-19 vaccine. Profiled with immunoSEQ multiplex PCR; TCRdb holds only in-frame clones, not every one. The repertoire holds 150,000 to 190,000 clones, with about nine tenths as singletons. Source: peripheral blood, taken 28 days after the second AZD1222 dose. The receptors here all came from an adult who received the AZD1222 COVID-19 vaccine. CDR3s include the opening cysteine and the closing phenylalanine or tryptophan. A D gene is named only where the DNA matches it firmly. Rows give clone size only sometimes, using once, few, many, or a class for an expanded clone.

cdr3_aa | cdr3_nt | clone_size | j_call | d_call | v_call
CASSPLGVGYNEQFF | TGTGCCAGCAGCCCATTGGGGGTTGGCTACAATGAGCAGTTCTTC | NA | TRBJ2-1 | NA | TRBV28
CASSSPVGSGGETQYF | TGTGCCAGCAGTTCCCCCGTAGGGTCCGGGGGGGAGACCCAGTACTTC | few | TRBJ2-5 | TRBD2 | TRBV6-6
CASSPPEGGNYGYTF | TGTGCCAGCTCACCACCAGAAGGGGGCAACTATGGCTACACCTTC | NA | TRBJ1-2 | TRBD1 | TRBV18
CASSMGSSRETQYF | TGTGCCAGTAGTATGGGGTCTAGTCGAGAGACCCAGTACTTC | once | TRBJ2-5 | NA | TRBV19
CASSRVRSGVTDTQYF | TGTGCCAGCAGTCGCGTCCGTAGCGGGGTCACAGATACGCAGTATTTT | NA | TRBJ2-3 | TRBD2 | TRBV6-2/TRBV6-3
CATSDTGTSGYNEQFF | TGTGCCACCAGTGATACCGGGACTAGCGGTTACAATGAGCAGTTCTTC | NA | TRBJ2-1 | TRBD2 | TRBV24-1
CASSAGINYGYTF | TGTGCCAGCAGCGCCGGGATCAACTATGGCTACACCTTC | NA | TRBJ1-2 | NA | TRBV7-9
CASSPRPSGNTEAFF | TGTGCCAGCAGCCCACGTCCCTCGGGGAACACTGAAGCTTTCTTT | NA | TRBJ1-1 | NA | TRBV11-2
CASSLITSGKETQYF | TGCGCCAGCAGCCTTATAACTAGCGGGAAAGAGACCCAGTACTTC | NA | TRBJ2-5 | TRBD2 | TRBV5-1
CSALPGPDTQYF | TGCAGCGCCCTACCGGGTCCAGATACGCAGTATTTT | NA | TRBJ2-3 | NA | TRBV29-1
CASNGQGINEQYF | TGCGCCAGCAACGGACAGGGTATCAACGAGCAGTACTTC | NA | TRBJ2-7 | TRBD1 | TRBV5-1
CASSLRTSGTLQYQYF | TGTGCCAGCAGCCTCAGGACTAGCGGGACCTTACAATATCAGTACTTC | NA | TRBJ2-7 | TRBD2 | TRBV7-8
CASSLGRANTEAFF | TGTGCCAGCAGCTTAGGGCGAGCTAACACTGAAGCTTTCTTT | NA | TRBJ1-1 | NA | TRBV7-2
CASSPQGHSSYEQYF | TGTGCCAGCAGCCCACAGGGACATAGCTCCTACGAGCAGTACTTC | NA | TRBJ2-7 | NA | TRBV7-2
CASSPKRAGWGDTQYF | TGTGCCAGCAGCCCGAAAAGGGCCGGTTGGGGAGATACGCAGTATTTT | NA | TRBJ2-3 | NA | TRBV5-4
CASSLGQMTYNSPLHF | TGTGCCAGCAGCTTAGGACAGATGACCTATAATTCACCCCTCCACTTT | NA | TRBJ1-6 | NA | TRBV7-9
CASSIQGFQPQHF | TGTGCCAGTAGTATCCAGGGTTTTCAGCCCCAGCATTTT | NA | TRBJ1-5 | NA | TRBV19
CASSRTSGSGNEQFF | TGTGCCAGCAGTAGGACTAGCGGGAGTGGCAATGAGCAGTTCTTC | NA | TRBJ2-1 | TRBD2 | TRBV7-8
CASSYSKANVLTF | TGTGCCAGCAGTTACTCAAAGGCCAACGTCCTGACTTTC | once | TRBJ2-6 | NA | TRBV6-2/TRBV6-3
CATKPSFSYNEQFF | TGTGCCACCAAGCCTAGTTTCTCCTACAATGAGCAGTTCTTC | NA | TRBJ2-1 | NA | TRBV15
CASSLLGTGSSGNTIYF | TGTGCCAGCAGTTTACTGGGGACAGGGTCTTCTGGAAACACCATATATTTT | NA | TRBJ1-3 | TRBD1 | TRBV28
CASSLGLGPGGVFF | TGTGCCAGCAGCTTGGGGCTAGGGCCAGGGGGGGTGTTCTTC | NA | TRBJ2-1 | NA | TRBV5-4
CATSRAVAGTYEQYF | TGTGCCACCAGCAGGGCGGTGGCTGGGACCTACGAGCAGTACTTC | once | TRBJ2-7 | NA | TRBV15
CASSVQGSYGYTF | TGTGCCAGCAGCGTTCAGGGCTCCTATGGCTACACCTTC | NA | TRBJ1-2 | NA | TRBV9
CASRSGAGRTEAFF | TGTGCCAGCAGATCGGGGGCCGGGCGGACTGAAGCTTTCTTT | once | TRBJ1-1 | NA | TRBV7-8
CAWSAGAGTGHEQYF | TGTGCCTGGAGCGCCGGAGCCGGGACAGGGCACGAGCAGTACTTC | NA | TRBJ2-7 | TRBD1 | TRBV30
CASSPAPTGDEKLFF | TGTGCCAGCAGCCCTGCACCGACAGGGGACGAAAAACTGTTTTTT | NA | TRBJ1-4 | TRBD1 | TRBV7-2
CAWSARDVYEQYF | TGTGCCTGGAGCGCTCGGGACGTCTACGAGCAGTACTTC | NA | TRBJ2-7 | NA | TRBV30
CAQGSGGPGETQYF | TGTGCCCAAGGATCGGGAGGGCCGGGAGAGACCCAGTACTTC | NA | TRBJ2-5 | TRBD2 | TRBV30
CASNPVSSGANVLTF | TGTGCCAGTAACCCGGTTAGCTCTGGGGCCAACGTCCTGACTTTC | NA | TRBJ2-6 | NA | TRBV19
CASSLGVRGNTGELFF | TGTGCCAGCAGCTTGGGTGTCAGGGGGAACACCGGGGAGCTGTTTTTT | NA | TRBJ2-2 | NA | TRBV5-4
CASSLGTGVPDTDTQYF | TGTGCCAGCAGCTTGGGGACAGGGGTTCCGGACACAGATACGCAGTATTTT | NA | TRBJ2-3 | TRBD1 | TRBV5-6
CASSQDSGTEQFF | TGCGCCAGCAGCCAAGATAGCGGGACTGAGCAGTTCTTC | once | TRBJ2-1 | TRBD2 | TRBV4-1
CSVESAYEQYF | TGCAGCGTTGAGTCAGCCTACGAGCAGTACTTC | NA | TRBJ2-7 | NA | TRBV29-1
CASSLDGSGSSYNEQFF | TGTGCCAGCAGCTTAGATGGTAGCGGGAGCTCCTACAATGAGCAGTTCTTC | NA | TRBJ2-1 | TRBD2 | TRBV7-3
CASSQNQGLPQHF | TGTGCCAGCAGCCAAAATCAGGGGTTGCCCCAGCATTTT | NA | TRBJ1-5 | NA | TRBV3-1/TRBV3-2
CASSIRQGGEKLFF | TGTGCCAGCAGTATCCGACAGGGGGGTGAAAAACTGTTTTTT | NA | TRBJ1-4 | TRBD1 | TRBV6-5
CATRARPEGTSSFF | TGTGCCACACGGGCCCGACCCGAAGGGACATCATCCTTCTTC | NA | TRBJ1-2 | NA | TRBV6-5
CASSLEYLPDYGYTF | TGCGCCAGCAGCCTTGAATACCTGCCCGACTATGGCTACACCTTC | NA | TRBJ1-2 | NA | TRBV4-3
CASSYGRGWYGYTF | TGTGCCAGCAGTTACGGGAGGGGGTGGTATGGCTACACCTTC | NA | TRBJ1-2 | NA | TRBV6-5
CASRPAAKNTEAFF | TGTGCCAGTAGGCCCGCTGCAAAGAACACTGAAGCTTTCTTT | NA | TRBJ1-1 | NA | TRBV19